Presented here are 17 T cell receptor beta chains from one specimen sequenced in a study of blood T cells in healthy people across ages (dated by TCRdb to between 2014 and 2017). The library relied on 5' RACE. A second about 7 to 11 cycle PCR used a sample-barcoded 5' primer and a J-beta primer mix. Using fastp trimming at Q25 and MiXCR clonotype assembly, TCRdb reanalyzed the public sequencing data and kept in-frame beta chains. CDR3 protein duplicates are merged, each entry listing the most common genes and DNA. A total of around 1,900,000 distinct CDR3 sequences appear in this sample, around 42% of them only once. 23% of the sample comes from the top ten. Source material: blood. These receptors were collected from a human donor in good health.

The chain employs TRBV4-1 and TRBJ1-1; D gene uncertain. The V end lost 0 bases, the J end lost 6 bases, and 5 bases lay between the germline ends. This CDR3 is 12 amino acids long. Per the germline V gene, CDR1 is MGHRA and CDR2 is YSYEKL. CDR3 nucleotides: TGCGCCAGCAGCCAAGAGCCCCCTGAAGCTTTCTTT. Translating it yields CASSQEPPEAFF.

This clonotype was seen a few times. One junction end does not reproduce the germline sequence, and a read error may be involved. The chain employs TRBV5-1 and TRBJ2-3; the D is unclear. The CDR3 contains 14 residues. CDR1 SGHRS and CDR2 YFSETQ come from the germline V gene. CDR3: CASSLEKGTDTRYF. The CDR3 DNA follows: TGCGCCAGCAGCTTGGAAAAGGGTACAGATACGCGGTATTTT.

J is TRBJ1-2 and V is TRBV7-2; TRBD1 matches 7 bases. J gave up 6 bases and V 10 bases, and 11 bases lay outside the gene matches. From germline, CDR1 is SGHTA and CDR2 FQGNSA. This CDR3 contains 13 residues. CDR3 DNA sequence: TGTGCCACTCGAGCGTGGGGGACAGATGGCTACACCTTC. Translated: CATRAWGTDGYTF.

The chain couples TRBV7-6 to TRBJ1-1; unclear D gene. Germline V lookup: CDR1 SGHVS, CDR2 FNYEAQ. The CDR3 is 15 amino acids. Trimming left V 3 bases short and J 0 bases short, with 11 bases between. The CDR3 loop reads CASSFQAGMNTEAFF. In DNA, the CDR3 is TGTGCCAGCAGCTTCCAAGCGGGTATGAACACTGAAGCTTTCTTT.

This clonotype came up a few times. The V gene is TRBV4-3, the J gene TRBJ1-6; D ambiguous. This CDR3 has 13 residues. Germline V gives CDR1 LGHNA, CDR2 YSLEER. V was shortened by 1 base and J by 12 bases, with 10 bases between the two germline ends. DNA of the CDR3: TGCGCCAGCAGCCAAGTCCATAATCGACCCCTCCACTTT. Protein: CASSQVHNRPLHF.

The chain links TRBV6-5 to TRBJ2-5; D possibly corresponds to TRBD2 (5 bases). CDR3 length: 16 amino acids. Trimming removed 0 bases from V and 5 bases from J, with 16 bases in between. Germline values: CDR1 MNHEY, CDR2 SVGAGI. The CDR3 nucleotides read TGTGCCAGCAGTTACTCATTTAAACCAACGGGGGAGACCCAGTACTTC. Its protein product is CASSYSFKPTGETQYF.

This clonotype turned up a few times. The rearrangement links TRBV29-1 to TRBJ2-7; 13 positions agree with TRBD2. The CDR3 runs 14 residues. Germline V gene sequence: CDR1 SQVTM, CDR2 ANQGSEA. J was trimmed by 7 bases and V by 4 bases; bases with no gene match: 7. In nucleotides, the CDR3 is TGCAGCGTTGCAAAGAGACTAGCGGGGGGAGAGCAGTACTTC. Protein product: CSVAKRLAGGEQYF.

The CDR3 coding sequence is TGCGCCAGCAGCCAAGATCGGGGTCCGTGGAACGAGCAGTACTTC. It yields the protein CASSQDRGPWNEQYF. The V call is TRBV4-1, the J call TRBJ2-5; a possible D gene is TRBD2 (5 bases). The end of the DNA aligns better with TRBJ2-7, so the J call may be wrong. This CDR3 spans 15 amino acids. Germline CDR1 and CDR2: MGHRA and YSYEKL.

In DNA form, the CDR3 reads TGCGCCAGCAGCCAAGGGGCAGGGGGCTTCTCTGAAGCTTTCTTT. Its translation: CASSQGAGGFSEAFF. V usage is TRBV4-3 and J usage is TRBJ1-1; TRBD1 matches 8 bases. The CDR3 covers 15 residues. Losses at the gene ends were 1 base for V and 6 bases for J; bases not matched to a gene: 7. CDR1 and CDR2 (germline): LGHNA, YSLEER.

The chain carries TRBV28 and TRBJ2-2; 7 nucleotides agree with TRBD2. The V gene's germline CDR1 is MDHEN and CDR2 SYDVKM. Trimming at V came to 3 bases and at J to 6 bases, leaving 1 base not matched to a gene. CDR3 length equals 13 residues. CDR3 DNA: TGTGCCAGCAGTTTCGCGGGGGCCGGGGAGCTGTTTTTT. Protein sequence: CASSFAGAGELFF.

This clonotype was detected ten times or more. The chain links TRBV20-1 to TRBJ2-7; D ambiguous. The CDR3 contains 12 residues. Germline CDR1 reads DFQATT; CDR2 reads SNEGSKA (reference sequence). The V end was cut by 1 base, the J end by 2 bases, with 6 bases between. CDR3 protein: CSARGEAYEQYF. The CDR3 bases are TGCAGTGCTAGAGGGGAAGCCTACGAGCAGTACTTC.

The chain is built from TRBV6-5 and TRBJ2-3, with TRBD2 identical over 7 bases. The CDR3 runs 16 residues. Germline V gene lookup returns CDR1 MNHEY and CDR2 SVGAGI. After removal of 5 bases from V and 7 bases from J, the junction contained 15 bases not matched to a gene. The CDR3 sequence is CASSRSGTHRPNTQYF. The CDR3 DNA sequence: TGTGCCAGCAGTAGGAGCGGGACCCATCGCCCCAATACGCAGTATTTT.

The genes are TRBV29-1 and TRBJ2-1; D not resolved. The CDR3 spans 13 residues. V was pared by 1 base and J by 2 bases, with 6 bases between. Per the germline V gene, CDR1 is SQVTM and CDR2 is ANQGSEA. The CDR3 DNA sequence: TGCAGCGTTGAAGTTGTGGCCTACAATGAGCAGTTCTTC. Translated: CSVEVVAYNEQFF.

This clonotype was observed a single time. The chain employs TRBV6-6 and TRBJ1-5; D gene unclear. This CDR3 is 13 amino acids long. V was cut by 3 bases and J by 4 bases, with 7 bases left in between. Germline V gene data show CDR1 as MNHNY and CDR2 as SVGAGI (reference sequence). CDR3 nucleotides: TGTGCCAGCAGTTATATGACAAATCAGCCCCAGCATTTT. As protein: CASSYMTNQPQHF.

A remark on this clonotype: Compared with germline, one end of the junction differs, possibly owing to a read error. The gene calls are TRBV7-9 and TRBJ2-5; TRBD1 matches 9 bases. Germline V gene data show CDR1 as SEHNR and CDR2 as FQNEAQ (reference sequence). The CDR3 has 14 amino acids. The CDR3 DNA sequence: TGTGCCAACAGCTGGGACAGGGAGGCCTACAAGCAGTACTTC. Translating gives CANSWDREAYKQYF.

The V and J genes are TRBV7-2 and TRBJ2-3, with TRBD2 identical over 7 bases. The ends lost 5 bases at V and 2 bases at J; junction bases unmatched: 10. Germline values: CDR1 SGHTA, CDR2 FQGNSA. The CDR3 runs 16 residues. The CDR3 DNA reads as TGTGCCAGCAGCATAAGGGACTATGCGGCCACAGATACGCAGTATTTT. It yields the protein CASSIRDYAATDTQYF.

The CDR3 sequence: CASSSIAGGYEQYF. The DNA for the CDR3 is TGTGCCAGCAGCTCCATAGCGGGGGGCTACGAGCAGTACTTC. The chain is built from TRBV7-3 and TRBJ2-7; TRBD2 matches at 10 bases. The junction had 3 bases not matched to a gene; V was cut back by 4 bases and J by 3 bases. From germline, CDR1 is SGHTA and CDR2 FQGTGA. The CDR3 length is 14 residues.